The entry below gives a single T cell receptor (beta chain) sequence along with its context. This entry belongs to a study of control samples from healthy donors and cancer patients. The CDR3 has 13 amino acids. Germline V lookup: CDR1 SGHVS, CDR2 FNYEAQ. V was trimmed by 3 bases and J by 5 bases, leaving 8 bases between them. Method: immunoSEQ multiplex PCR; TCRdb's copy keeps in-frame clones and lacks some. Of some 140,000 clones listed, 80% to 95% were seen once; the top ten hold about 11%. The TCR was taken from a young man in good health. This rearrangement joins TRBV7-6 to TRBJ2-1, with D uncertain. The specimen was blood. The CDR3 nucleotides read TGTGCCAGCAGCTTTACCCCCAACAATGAGCAGTTCTTC. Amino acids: CASSFTPNNEQFF.